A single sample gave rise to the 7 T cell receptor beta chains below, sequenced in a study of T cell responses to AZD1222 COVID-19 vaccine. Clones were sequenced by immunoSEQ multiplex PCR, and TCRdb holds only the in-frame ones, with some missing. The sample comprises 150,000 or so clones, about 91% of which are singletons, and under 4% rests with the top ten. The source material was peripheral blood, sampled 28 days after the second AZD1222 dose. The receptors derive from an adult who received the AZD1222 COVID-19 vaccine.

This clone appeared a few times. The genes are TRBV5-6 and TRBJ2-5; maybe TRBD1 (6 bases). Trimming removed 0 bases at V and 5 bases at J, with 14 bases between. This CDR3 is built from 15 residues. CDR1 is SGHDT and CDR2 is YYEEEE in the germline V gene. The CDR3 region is CASSLAGRGYETQYF. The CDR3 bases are TGTGCCAGCAGCTTGGCTGGCAGGGGCTATGAGACCCAGTACTTC.

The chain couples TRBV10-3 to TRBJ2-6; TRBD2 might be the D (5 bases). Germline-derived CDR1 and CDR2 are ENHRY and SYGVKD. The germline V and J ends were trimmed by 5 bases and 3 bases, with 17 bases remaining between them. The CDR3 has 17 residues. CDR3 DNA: TGTGCCATCAGTTCCGGACTTGCTCGGCTTGGGGCCAACGTCCTGACTTTC. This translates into CAISSGLARLGANVLTF.

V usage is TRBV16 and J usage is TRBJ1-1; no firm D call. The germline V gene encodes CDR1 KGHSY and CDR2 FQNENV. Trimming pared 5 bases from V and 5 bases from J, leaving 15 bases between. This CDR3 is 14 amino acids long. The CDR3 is CASSRNKRGTEAFF. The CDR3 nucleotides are TGTGCCAGCAGCAGAAACAAAAGAGGGACTGAAGCTTTCTTT.

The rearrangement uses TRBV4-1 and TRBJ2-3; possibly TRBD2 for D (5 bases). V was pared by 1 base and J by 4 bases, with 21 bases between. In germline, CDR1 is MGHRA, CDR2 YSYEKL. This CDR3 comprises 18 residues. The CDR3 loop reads CASSQGPLRSVGPDTQYF. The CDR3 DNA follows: TGCGCCAGCAGCCAAGGTCCCCTCCGTAGCGTGGGCCCAGATACGCAGTATTTT.

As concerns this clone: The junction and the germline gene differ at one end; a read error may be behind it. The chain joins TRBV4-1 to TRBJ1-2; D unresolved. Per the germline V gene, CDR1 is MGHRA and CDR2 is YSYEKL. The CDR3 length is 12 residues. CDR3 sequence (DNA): TGCGCCAGCAGCCAATCCCTGGGGAGGACCTCCTTC. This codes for CASSQSLGRTSF.

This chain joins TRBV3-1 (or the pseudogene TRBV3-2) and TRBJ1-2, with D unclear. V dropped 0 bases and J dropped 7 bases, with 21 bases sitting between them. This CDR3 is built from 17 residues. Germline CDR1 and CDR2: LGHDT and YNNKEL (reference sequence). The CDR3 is CASSQDGVAPPFGGYTF. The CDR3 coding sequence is TGTGCCAGCAGCCAAGACGGAGTCGCTCCACCCTTTGGTGGCTACACCTTC.

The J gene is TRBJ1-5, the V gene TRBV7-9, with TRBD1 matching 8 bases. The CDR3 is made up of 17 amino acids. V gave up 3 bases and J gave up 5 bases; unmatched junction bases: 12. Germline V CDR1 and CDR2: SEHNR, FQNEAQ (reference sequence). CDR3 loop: CASSFGQGGGNHQPQHF. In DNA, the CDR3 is TGTGCCAGCAGCTTCGGACAGGGCGGAGGAAACCATCAGCCCCAGCATTTT.